These 17 T cell receptor beta chains were sequenced from one sample in a study of T-cell reconstitution after alpha-beta-depleted transplantation in children. TCRbeta library construction was performed incorporating unique molecular identifiers. TCRdb redid the calling of the PCR reads with MiXCR, one entry per CDR3 protein. The sample includes nearly 200,000 distinct CDR3 sequences, about 6% of them seen just once. The sample in question was PBMCs, obtained before TCRalphabeta/CD19-depleted stem cell transplant. The receptors come from a girl under three years old with combined immunodeficiency, due to receive a stem cell transplant.

This clonotype was seen at least ten times. The chain links TRBV14 to TRBJ1-2; TRBD1 matches 8 bases. Germline loops: CDR1 SGHDN, CDR2 FVKESK. The junction had 8 bases not matched to a gene; V was cut back by 4 bases and J by 7 bases. The CDR3 spans 14 residues. The CDR3 nucleotides are TGTGCCAGCAGCCCCCGACAGGGGTTTTTTGGCTACACCTTC. Protein sequence: CASSPRQGFFGYTF.

This clonotype has ten or more counts. This chain links TRBV29-1 with TRBJ2-3, with TRBD2 identical over 7 bases. CDR1 and CDR2 (germline): SQVTM, ANQGSEA. The junction had 6 bases not matched to a gene; V was cut back by 4 bases and J by 5 bases. The CDR3 has 13 amino acids. The CDR3 region is CSVGSGLVDTQYF. In nucleotides, the CDR3 is TGCAGCGTTGGTAGCGGGTTGGTAGATACGCAGTATTTT.

This clonotype was counted ten times or more. The gene calls are TRBV6-1 and TRBJ2-3; unclear D gene. Germline-derived CDR1 and CDR2 are MNHNS and SASEGT. The CDR3 is made up of 13 amino acids. V lost 6 bases, J lost 1 base, and 8 bases lay in between. The CDR3 region is CASSPKGTDTQYF. The CDR3 nucleotides are TGTGCCAGCAGCCCTAAAGGCACAGATACGCAGTATTTT.

In this sample, this clonotype turned up once. This chain connects TRBV7-6 to TRBJ2-1; TRBD2 matches 7 bases. The CDR3 extends over 19 amino acids. V trimming: 5 bases; J trimming: 2 bases; junction bases outside the gene matches: 18. From germline, CDR1 is SGHVS and CDR2 FNYEAQ. The DNA for the CDR3 is TGTGCCAGCAGCGCGGGGGTTGGGAGGGAGGCCCCCCCCTACAATGAGCAGTTCTTC. It is translated as CASSAGVGREAPPYNEQFF.

In its sample, this clonotype was seen many times. V usage is TRBV24-1 and J usage is TRBJ2-4, with D perhaps matching TRBD1 (6 bases). Germline CDR1 KGHDR, CDR2 SFDVKD. CDR3 length: 15 amino acids. Trimming stripped 3 bases from V and 2 bases from J, with 10 bases between. This chain's CDR3 is CATSDPDSPKNIQYF. In DNA form, the CDR3 reads TGTGCCACCAGTGATCCGGACAGTCCCAAAAACATTCAGTACTTC.

This clonotype was counted at least ten times. V and J are TRBV20-1 and TRBJ2-7, with 10 positions matching TRBD2. Germline trimming cut 4 bases from V and 2 bases from J; bases unmatched to any gene: 8. The CDR3 length is 15 residues. Germline CDR1 DFQATT, CDR2 SNEGSKA (reference sequence). The CDR3 loop reads CSANAGTSDTYEQYF. CDR3 bases: TGCAGTGCTAACGCCGGGACTAGCGATACCTACGAGCAGTACTTC.

The sample holds many counts of this clonotype. V is TRBV6-6 and J is TRBJ2-7, with D possibly matching TRBD2 (6 bases). Trimming pared 2 bases from V and 7 bases from J, leaving 12 bases between. The germline V gene encodes CDR1 MNHNY and CDR2 SVGAGI (reference sequence). The CDR3 spans 13 residues. CDR3 in DNA: TGTGCCAGCAGTTACGTGGCGGAGGGGGAGCAGTACTTC. This translates into CASSYVAEGEQYF.

The chain carries TRBV4-1 and TRBJ2-3; a possible D gene is TRBD2 (5 bases). Per germline, CDR1 MGHRA and CDR2 YSYEKL. The V end was cut by 1 base, the J end by 0 bases, with 8 bases between. The CDR3 sequence is 15 residues long. The CDR3 nucleotides are TGCGCCAGCAGCCAAGGCCAGCGGAGCACAGATACGCAGTATTTT. This translates into CASSQGQRSTDTQYF.

There are many counts of this clonotype. The chain combines TRBV7-9 with TRBJ2-5; TRBD2 is a possible D gene (6 bases). This CDR3 has 15 amino acids. From germline, CDR1 is SEHNR and CDR2 FQNEAQ (reference sequence). The germline V and J ends were trimmed by 5 bases and 1 base, with 14 bases remaining between them. CDR3 bases: TGTGCCAGCAGCCCCCGGGGGAGCCTCCAAGAGACCCAGTACTTC. Translating gives CASSPRGSLQETQYF.

The table lists this clonotype with many counts. The rearrangement links TRBV5-5 to TRBJ2-3; TRBD1 might be the D (5 bases). Germline CDR1 SGHKS, CDR2 YYEKEE (reference sequence). This CDR3 has 16 amino acids. Trimming stripped 0 bases from V and 0 bases from J, with 11 bases between. The CDR3 loop reads CASSLVTATSTDTQYF. The CDR3 region has the DNA TGTGCCAGCAGCTTGGTGACAGCAACTAGCACAGATACGCAGTATTTT.

At least ten counts were recorded for this clonotype. This sequence joins TRBV6-2 or TRBV6-3 and TRBJ2-4; 13 nucleotides align to TRBD2. Germline CDR1 and CDR2: MNHEY and SVGEGT. The CDR3 consists of 17 residues. Trimming took 4 bases from V and 3 from J; bases not matched to a gene: 6. The CDR3 reads CASSSGTSGISKNIQYF. DNA of the CDR3: TGTGCCAGCAGTTCCGGGACTAGCGGGATTAGCAAAAACATTCAGTACTTC.

This clonotype was seen ten or more times. The CDR3: CASSLANEQFF. Written as DNA, the CDR3 is TGTGCCAGCAGCTTAGCAAATGAGCAGTTCTTC. V is TRBV7-8 and J is TRBJ2-1; D is unresolved. The CDR3 contains 11 residues. V lost 0 bases and J lost 7, with 1 base in between. CDR1 and CDR2 (germline): SGHVS, FQNEAQ.

This clonotype appeared many times. The chain is built from TRBV5-1 and TRBJ1-1; no clear D gene. The V gene's germline CDR1 is SGHRS and CDR2 YFSETQ. V was clipped by 0 bases and J by 5 bases, with 11 bases between them. This CDR3 has 14 amino acids. The CDR3 sequence is CASSLDDKGTEAFF. The DNA of the CDR3 is TGCGCCAGCAGCTTGGATGATAAGGGAACTGAAGCTTTCTTT.

The sample holds many counts of this clonotype. The gene calls are TRBV4-2 and TRBJ2-3; 9 nucleotides agree with TRBD2. This CDR3 is built from 19 residues. Per germline, CDR1 LGHNA and CDR2 YNFKEQ. The V gene end was trimmed by 4 bases and the J gene end by 0 bases; junction bases not matched to a gene: 14. As DNA, the CDR3 is TGTGCCAGCAGCCGGGTCCTTAGTCTAGCGGGAACTAGCACAGATACGCAGTATTTT. Protein: CASSRVLSLAGTSTDTQYF.

In its sample, this clonotype was seen many times. The chain combines TRBV28 with TRBJ2-3; the D call may be TRBD1 or TRBD2 (5 bases each). This CDR3 has 15 amino acids. V lost 5 bases to trimming and J lost 4 bases, with 16 bases between them. Germline V CDR1 and CDR2: MDHEN, SYDVKM. In nucleotides, the CDR3 is TGTGCCAGCAGTCCAGGAGAGGGGTCCTCAGATACGCAGTATTTT. Translation: CASSPGEGSSDTQYF.

In its sample, this clonotype was seen many times. The V gene is TRBV4-1, the J gene TRBJ2-5; 7 nucleotides align to TRBD1. Germline lookup yields CDR1 MGHRA and CDR2 YSYEKL. With V trimmed by 0 bases and J by 4 bases, 5 bases remained unmatched. This CDR3 is 15 amino acids long. CDR3 amino acids: CASSQDQGDGETQYF. The CDR3 nucleotides read TGCGCCAGCAGCCAAGATCAGGGGGACGGAGAGACCCAGTACTTC.

The table lists this clonotype with many counts. CDR3 sequence reads: CASSLQGTQETQYF. The CDR3 bases are TGTGCCAGCAGCTTACAGGGGACCCAAGAGACCCAGTACTTC. The chain has TRBV7-2 and TRBJ2-5; a possible D gene is TRBD1 (6 bases). Trimming took off 2 bases at V and 1 base at J, with 8 bases between the two ends. From germline, CDR1 is SGHTA and CDR2 FQGNSA. The CDR3 is 14 residues long.